This entry lists 23 T cell receptor beta chains sequenced from one sample in a study of shared clonotypes between healthy human individuals. Naive CD8 cells lacked CD45RO, underwent positive selection for CCR7 and left out terminally differentiated effector memory CD45RA+ cells. Sequencing was performed with immunoSEQ multiplex PCR; in TCRdb, only in-frame clones are kept and a portion is missing. The sample carries around 1.9 million clones, 85% to 95% recorded once. The sample comprised naive CD8+ T cells from PBMCs. Receptors originate from a man aged 18 to 35 in good health. Some clones in this sample may be carry-over from other donors' samples.

The chain recombines TRBV11-2 with TRBJ1-2, with 7 bases that match TRBD1. Trimming at V came to 2 bases and at J to 8 bases, leaving 8 bases not matched to a gene. CDR1 and CDR2 from the germline V gene are SGHAT and FQNNGV. The CDR3 sequence is 14 residues long. This CDR3 is CASSLINRGGGYTF. CDR3 in DNA: TGTGCCAGCAGCTTAATAAACAGGGGTGGCGGCTACACCTTC.

The chain employs TRBV30 and TRBJ1-5, with D tentatively TRBD1 (5 bases). CDR3 size: 17 residues. The V gene's germline CDR1 is GTSNPN and CDR2 SVGIG (reference sequence). Trimming removed 0 bases from V and 1 base from J, with 16 bases in between. The CDR3 reads CAWSVPSLGGSNQPQHF. The CDR3 region has the DNA TGTGCCTGGAGTGTCCCCAGTCTGGGGGGGAGCAATCAGCCCCAGCATTTT.

The chain is built from TRBV27 and TRBJ2-1; 7 bases are a match to TRBD2. Trimming cost V 6 bases and J 4 bases; bases outside gene matches: 6. The length of the CDR3 is 14 residues. Per the germline V gene, CDR1 is MNHEY and CDR2 is SMNVEV (reference sequence). The CDR3, as DNA: TGTGCCAGCAGCAGGACTAGAACGTACAATGAGCAGTTCTTC. This gives the protein CASSRTRTYNEQFF.

There are a few counts of this clone. Other nucleotide sequences from this sample produce the same CDR3. This sequence joins TRBV10-3 and TRBJ2-6, with a weak D call TRBD1 (6 bases). The CDR3 contains 14 residues. The germline CDR1 and CDR2 sequences are ENHRY and SYGVKD. With 6 bases removed from V and 4 bases from J, the gap between germline ends came to 10 bases. In DNA form, the CDR3 reads TGTGCCATCAGAACAGGGTCCGGGGCCAACGTCCTGACTTTC. It encodes CAIRTGSGANVLTF.

The chain recombines TRBV27 with TRBJ1-2; D perhaps matches TRBD1 (5 bases). The germline V and J ends were trimmed by 8 bases and 4 bases, with 17 bases remaining between them. Germline CDR1 reads MNHEY; CDR2 reads SMNVEV (reference sequence). The CDR3 has 14 residues. CDR3 in DNA: TGTGCCAGCGGGTCCCGGGGTGGGGGCTATGGCTACACCTTC. Residues: CASGSRGGGYGYTF.

This sequence joins TRBV11-2 and TRBJ2-3; D uncertain. This CDR3 spans 15 amino acids. In germline, CDR1 is SGHAT, CDR2 FQNNGV. Between the trimmed V and J ends, which lost 5 bases and 0 bases, there was a span of 12 bases. The CDR3 region is CASSTRATSTDTQYF. The CDR3 region has the DNA TGTGCCAGCAGCACGCGCGCCACTAGCACAGATACGCAGTATTTT.

This clone was seen more than once but under ten times. The V gene is TRBV6-5, the J gene TRBJ1-2, with D possibly matching TRBD1 (5 bases). The V and J ends lost 8 bases and 2 bases respectively, with 9 bases between them. Germline V gene sequence: CDR1 MNHEY, CDR2 SVGAGI. The CDR3 loop spans 12 amino acids. This chain's CDR3 is CASGAANYGYTF. In DNA form, the CDR3 reads TGTGCCAGCGGGGCGGCGAACTATGGCTACACCTTC.

This sequence joins TRBV5-6 and TRBJ2-5; 7 nucleotides match TRBD1. V lost 0 bases, J lost 5 bases, and 16 bases stayed unmatched. CDR3 length: 18 residues. Per the germline V gene, CDR1 is SGHDT and CDR2 is YYEEEE. The CDR3 protein is CASSLGPTRGTRRETQYF. The CDR3 bases are TGTGCCAGCAGCTTGGGCCCTACCAGGGGGACCCGCCGGGAGACCCAGTACTTC.

The chain is built from TRBV27 and TRBJ2-7; the D gene is possibly TRBD1 (6 bases). Germline CDR1 and CDR2: MNHEY and SMNVEV (reference sequence). V was shortened by 6 bases and J by 2 bases, with 14 bases between the two germline ends. There are 14 residues in the CDR3. The CDR3 region has the DNA TGTGCCAGCAGATTACAGTCAGGGGCCTACGAGCAGTACTTC. It yields the protein CASRLQSGAYEQYF.

This clone was observed a single time. The rearrangement uses TRBV5-5 and TRBJ1-5; D possibly corresponds to TRBD1 (5 bases). From germline, CDR1 is SGHKS and CDR2 YYEKEE (reference sequence). The CDR3 is 15 residues long. Between the trimmed V and J ends, which lost 0 bases and 6 bases, there was a span of 13 bases. CDR3 loop: CASSLEPGRGQPQHF. The CDR3 bases are TGTGCCAGCAGCTTGGAGCCGGGGCGCGGTCAGCCCCAGCATTTT.

The chain has TRBV13 and TRBJ2-5, with unresolved D. The germline gives CDR1 PRHDT, CDR2 FYEKMQ (reference sequence). The CDR3 length is 13 residues. Trimming shortened V by 5 bases and J by 0 bases, and 7 bases separated the two germline ends. In nucleotides, the CDR3 is TGTGCCAGCAGCCGGTCGTACCAAGAGACCCAGTACTTC. Translated: CASSRSYQETQYF.

This rearrangement joins TRBV27 to TRBJ2-2, with D possibly being TRBD2 (6 bases). V gave up 7 bases and J gave up 5 bases, with 20 bases separating them. Germline values: CDR1 MNHEY, CDR2 SMNVEV (reference sequence). CDR3 length: 16 residues. As DNA, the CDR3 is TGTGCCAGCAAGAACCCGGGGAGGTTGCTAACCGGGGAGCTGTTTTTT. Translation gives CASKNPGRLLTGELFF.

The CDR3 sequence: CASSDQSNEKLFF. The CDR3 nucleotides are TGTGCCAGCAGTGACCAGAGTAATGAAAAACTGTTTTTT. This chain uses TRBV28 with TRBJ1-4; D call uncertain. Germline assignment: CDR1 MDHEN and CDR2 SYDVKM. The CDR3 sequence is 13 residues long. Trimming stripped 5 bases from V and 4 bases from J, with 8 bases between.

The gene calls are TRBV28 and TRBJ2-7; 9 bases match TRBD1. CDR3 length equals 17 residues. Looked up from germline, CDR1 is MDHEN and CDR2 is SYDVKM. The ends lost 4 bases at V and 3 bases at J; junction bases unmatched: 13. CDR3 in amino acids: CASSSSPGQGTNYEQYF. CDR3 nucleotide sequence: TGTGCCAGCAGTTCCTCTCCGGGACAGGGTACCAACTACGAGCAGTACTTC.

This chain connects TRBV27 to TRBJ2-7; a weak D match, TRBD1 (5 bases). The germline V and J ends were trimmed by 4 bases and 2 bases, with 15 bases remaining between them. CDR1 is MNHEY and CDR2 is SMNVEV in the germline V gene (reference sequence). This CDR3 contains 15 residues. The CDR3 DNA reads TGTGCCAGCAGTTCCTGGGGCAGATTTCCCTACGAGCAGTACTTC. This gives the protein CASSSWGRFPYEQYF.

The gene calls are TRBV7-2 and TRBJ2-1; 7 bases map to TRBD2. Germline V gene sequence: CDR1 SGHTA, CDR2 FQGNSA. This CDR3 region has 14 residues. J was trimmed by 9 bases and V by 0 bases; bases with no gene match: 5. CDR3 loop: CASSLAFGGVEQFF. The CDR3 nucleotides are TGTGCCAGCAGCTTAGCGTTTGGGGGGGTTGAGCAGTTCTTC.

The J gene is TRBJ1-2, the V gene TRBV7-9, with D perhaps matching TRBD1 (5 bases). V gave up 4 bases and J gave up 8 bases, with 8 bases separating them. The CDR3 totals 11 residues. The germline gives CDR1 SEHNR, CDR2 FQNEAQ (reference sequence). The CDR3 nucleotides read TGTGCCAGCAGCTCAAACAGGGGCTACACCTTC. As protein: CASSSNRGYTF.

This rearrangement joins TRBV6-1 to TRBJ2-1; D not resolved. The CDR3 totals 12 residues. CDR1 MNHNS and CDR2 SASEGT come from the germline V gene. The ends were cut back, 5 bases at V and 4 bases at J, with 6 bases in the middle. The CDR3 here is CASSRPYNEQFF. CDR3 nucleotide sequence: TGTGCCAGCAGTAGGCCTTACAATGAGCAGTTCTTC.

This sequence joins TRBV9 and TRBJ1-5; D not resolved. Germline V gives CDR1 SGDLS, CDR2 YYNGEE. This CDR3 contains 13 residues. V lost 3 bases and J 9 bases, leaving 13 bases between the germline ends. CDR3 amino acids: CASSGGPGWPQHF. CDR3 sequence (DNA): TGTGCCAGCAGCGGCGGCCCGGGTTGGCCCCAGCATTTT.

The V gene is TRBV9, the J gene TRBJ2-6, with 8 bases lining up with TRBD1. V dropped 3 bases and J dropped 2; count of bases not matched to a gene: 4. CDR3 length equals 16 residues. Germline V gives CDR1 SGDLS, CDR2 YYNGEE. CDR3 in DNA: TGTGCCAGCAGCGGAAAGACAGGGGCTGGGGCCAACGTCCTGACTTTC. Translated, it gives CASSGKTGAGANVLTF.

The V call is TRBV27, the J call TRBJ1-1; 7 nucleotides line up with TRBD1. After removal of 5 bases from V and 4 bases from J, the junction contained 7 bases not matched to a gene. Germline V gene lookup returns CDR1 MNHEY and CDR2 SMNVEV (reference sequence). The CDR3 runs 14 residues. In DNA, the CDR3 is TGTGCCAGCAGTCTTGGGACAGCGTTCACTGAAGCTTTCTTT. Amino acids: CASSLGTAFTEAFF.

The chain carries TRBV5-1 and TRBJ2-1; D possibly corresponds to TRBD2 (6 bases). Trimming removed 3 bases at V and 4 bases at J, with 35 bases between. Germline CDR1 SGHRS, CDR2 YFSETQ. This CDR3 has 22 residues. The CDR3 DNA reads as TGCGCCAGCAGCTCGAGTCGGGACTCACCAACACAAGCCCCCTTCCCATACAATGAGCAGTTCTTC. This gives the protein CASSSSRDSPTQAPFPYNEQFF.

CDR3 residues: CASSVFRATGELFF. CDR3 in DNA: TGTGCCAGCAGTGTTTTTAGGGCCACCGGGGAGCTGTTTTTT. The chain combines TRBV2 with TRBJ2-2; no clear D. The germline V gene encodes CDR1 SNHLY and CDR2 FYNNEI. Trimming cost V 4 bases and J 4 bases, with 10 bases left between them. CDR3 length: 14 amino acids. Variable domain in full (rest from reference TRBV2 and TRBJ2-2): EPEVTQTPSHQVTQMGQEVILRCVPISNHLYFYWYRQILGQKVEFLVSFYNNEISEKSEIFDDQFSVERPDGSNFTLKIRSTKLEDSAMYFCASSVFRATGELFFGEGSRLTVL.